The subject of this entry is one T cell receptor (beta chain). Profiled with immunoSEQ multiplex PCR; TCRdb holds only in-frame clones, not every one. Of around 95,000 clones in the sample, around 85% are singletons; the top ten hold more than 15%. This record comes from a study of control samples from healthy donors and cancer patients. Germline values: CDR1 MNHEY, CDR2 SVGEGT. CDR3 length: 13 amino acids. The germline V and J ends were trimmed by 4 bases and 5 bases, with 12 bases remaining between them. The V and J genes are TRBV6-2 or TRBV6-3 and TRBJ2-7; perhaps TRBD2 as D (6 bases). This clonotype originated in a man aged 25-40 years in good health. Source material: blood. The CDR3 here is CASSSTGGNEQYF. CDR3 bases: TGTGCCAGCAGTTCCACCGGGGGAAACGAGCAGTACTTC.